This T cell receptor beta chain was profiled in a study of blood T cell repertoires in COVID-19. Trimming took 4 bases from V and 3 from J; bases not matched to a gene: 2. The CDR3 extends over 14 amino acids. Germline CDR1 reads SGHRS; CDR2 reads YFSETQ. The table came from immunoSEQ multiplex PCR; TCRdb's copy has only in-frame clones and leaves some out. The sample holds under 170,000 clones; around 85% are singletons and the top ten take roughly 3.3%. The chain couples TRBV5-1 to TRBJ1-4; 8 nucleotides match TRBD1. The receptor's source is a man between 65 and 85 years old with acute or convalescent COVID-19. Sequencing was done on a sample of peripheral blood. In DNA form, the CDR3 reads TGCGCCAGCAGCCTGACAGGGGCTAATGAAAAACTGTTTTTT. This encodes CASSLTGANEKLFF.